The T cell receptor (beta chain) described here comes from a study of T cells in Graves' hyperthyroidism and ophthalmopathy. The CDR3 regions of TCR beta were amplified from RNA transcripts. Initially, a first-round RT-PCR of the TCR CDR3 employed the HTBI primer set. MiXCR was run by TCRdb on the multiplex PCR reads, yielding one entry per CDR3 protein. In the table there are fewer than 30,000 distinct CDR3 sequences, about 53% of which are singletons. With respect to this clonotype: Its matching antigen is unknown.

The CDR3 spans 13 residues. Germline V CDR1 and CDR2: DFQATT, SNEGSKA (reference sequence). Study-wide findings and caveats: Ophthalmopathy was predicted by the model a median of 6.5 months ahead of onset.

Fresh 10 ml peripheral blood yielded PBMCs. Sequenced input: blood. The source of this sequence is a woman aged 40 to 49 with Graves' hyperthyroidism that later progressed to Graves' ophthalmopathy. The rearrangement uses TRBV20-1 and TRBJ1-1; TRBD1 is a possible D gene (6 bases). CDR3 residues: CRASGAWNTEAFF. CDR3 sequence (DNA): TGCAGGGCGTCGGGGGCCTGGAACACTGAAGCTTTCTTT.